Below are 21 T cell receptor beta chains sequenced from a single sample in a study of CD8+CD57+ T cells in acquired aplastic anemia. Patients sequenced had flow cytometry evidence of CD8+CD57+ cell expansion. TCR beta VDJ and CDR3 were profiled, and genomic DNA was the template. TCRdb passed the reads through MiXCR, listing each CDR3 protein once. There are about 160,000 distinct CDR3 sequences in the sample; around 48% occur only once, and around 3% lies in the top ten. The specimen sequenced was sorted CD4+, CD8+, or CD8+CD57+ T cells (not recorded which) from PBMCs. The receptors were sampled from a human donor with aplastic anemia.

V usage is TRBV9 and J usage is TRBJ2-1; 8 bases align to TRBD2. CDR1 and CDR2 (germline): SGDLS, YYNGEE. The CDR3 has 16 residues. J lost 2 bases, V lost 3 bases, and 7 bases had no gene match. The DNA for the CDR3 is TGTGCCAGCAGCGCAACCGGGACTAGGGCCTACAATGAGCAGTTCTTC. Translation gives CASSATGTRAYNEQFF.

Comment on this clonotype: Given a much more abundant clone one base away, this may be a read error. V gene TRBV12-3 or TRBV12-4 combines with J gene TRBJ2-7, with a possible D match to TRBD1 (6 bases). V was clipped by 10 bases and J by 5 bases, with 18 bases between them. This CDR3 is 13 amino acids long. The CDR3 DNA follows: TGTGCCACCCGACAGGATTTTCCCCACGAGCAGTACTTC. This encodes CATRQDFPHEQYF.

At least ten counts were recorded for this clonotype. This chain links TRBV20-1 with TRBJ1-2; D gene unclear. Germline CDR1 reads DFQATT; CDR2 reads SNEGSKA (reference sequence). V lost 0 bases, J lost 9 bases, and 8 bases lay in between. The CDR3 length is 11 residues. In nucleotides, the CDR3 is TGCAGTGCTAGAGATACCCCCCGCTACACCTTC. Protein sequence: CSARDTPRYTF.

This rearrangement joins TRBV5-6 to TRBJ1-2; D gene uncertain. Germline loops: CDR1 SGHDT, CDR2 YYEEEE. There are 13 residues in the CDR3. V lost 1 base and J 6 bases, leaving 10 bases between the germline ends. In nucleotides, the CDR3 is TGTGCCAGCAGCTTGTTACGGGGTCATGGCTACACCTTC. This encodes CASSLLRGHGYTF.

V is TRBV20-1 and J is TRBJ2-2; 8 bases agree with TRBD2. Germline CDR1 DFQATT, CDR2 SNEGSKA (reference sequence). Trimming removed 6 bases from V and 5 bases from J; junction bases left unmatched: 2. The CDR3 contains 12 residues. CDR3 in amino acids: CSAGGETGELFF. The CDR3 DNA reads TGCAGTGCCGGGGGGGAAACCGGGGAGCTGTTTTTT.

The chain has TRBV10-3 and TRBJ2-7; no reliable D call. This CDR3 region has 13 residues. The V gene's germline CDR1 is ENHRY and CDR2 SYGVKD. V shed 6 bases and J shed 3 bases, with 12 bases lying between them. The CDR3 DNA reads TGTGCCATCAGGAGGACCTCTGACTACGAGCAGTACTTC. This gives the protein CAIRRTSDYEQYF.

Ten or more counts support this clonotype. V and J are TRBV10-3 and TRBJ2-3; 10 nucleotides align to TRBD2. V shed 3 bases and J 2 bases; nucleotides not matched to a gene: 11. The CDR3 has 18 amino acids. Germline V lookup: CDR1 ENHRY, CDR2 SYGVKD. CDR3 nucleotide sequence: TGTGCCATCAGTGATAGGGCTAGCGGGAGCCCTCCCACAGATACGCAGTATTTT. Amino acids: CAISDRASGSPPTDTQYF.

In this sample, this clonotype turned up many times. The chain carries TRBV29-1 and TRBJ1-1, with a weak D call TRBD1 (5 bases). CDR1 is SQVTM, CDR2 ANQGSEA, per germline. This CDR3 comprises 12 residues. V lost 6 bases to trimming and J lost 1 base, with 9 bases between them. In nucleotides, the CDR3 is TGCAGCGTGGACACAGGGAACACTGAAGCTTTCTTT. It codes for CSVDTGNTEAFF.

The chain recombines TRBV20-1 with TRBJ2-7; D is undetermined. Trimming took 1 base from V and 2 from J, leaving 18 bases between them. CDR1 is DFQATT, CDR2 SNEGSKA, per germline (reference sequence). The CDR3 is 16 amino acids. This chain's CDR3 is CSARVISRASPYEQYF. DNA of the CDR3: TGCAGTGCTAGAGTTATAAGTAGGGCCAGCCCCTACGAGCAGTACTTC.

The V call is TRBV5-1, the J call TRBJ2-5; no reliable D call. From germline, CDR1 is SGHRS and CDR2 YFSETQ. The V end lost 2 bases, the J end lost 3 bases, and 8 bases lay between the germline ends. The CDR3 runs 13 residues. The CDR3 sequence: CASSFRLKETQYF. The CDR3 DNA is TGCGCCAGCAGCTTTAGGCTGAAAGAGACCCAGTACTTC.

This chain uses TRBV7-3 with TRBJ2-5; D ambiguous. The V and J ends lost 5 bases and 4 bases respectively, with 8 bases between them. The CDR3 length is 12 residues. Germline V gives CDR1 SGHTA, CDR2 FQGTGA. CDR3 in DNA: TGTGCCAGCAGCGTCGCCGGAGAGACCCAGTACTTC. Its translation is CASSVAGETQYF. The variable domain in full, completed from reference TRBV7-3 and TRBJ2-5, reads GAGVSQTPSNKVTEKGKYVELRCDPISGHTALYWYRQSLGQGPEFLIYFQGTGAADDSGLPNDRFFAVRPEGSVSTLKIQRTERGDSAVYLCASSVAGETQYFGPGTRLLVL.

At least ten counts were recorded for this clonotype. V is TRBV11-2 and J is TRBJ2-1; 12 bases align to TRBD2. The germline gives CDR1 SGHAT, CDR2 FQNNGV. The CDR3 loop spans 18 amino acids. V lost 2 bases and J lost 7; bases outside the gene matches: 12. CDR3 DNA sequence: TGTGCCAGCAGCTTACAGAGACTAGCGGGAGTCCGTGGTAATGAGCAGTTCTTC. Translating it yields CASSLQRLAGVRGNEQFF.

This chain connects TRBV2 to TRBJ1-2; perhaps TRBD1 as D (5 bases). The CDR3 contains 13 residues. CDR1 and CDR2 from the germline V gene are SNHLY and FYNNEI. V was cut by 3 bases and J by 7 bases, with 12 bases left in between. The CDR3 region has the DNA TGTGCCAGCAGTGATGGGGGGTTGGGTGGCTACACCTTC. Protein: CASSDGGLGGYTF.

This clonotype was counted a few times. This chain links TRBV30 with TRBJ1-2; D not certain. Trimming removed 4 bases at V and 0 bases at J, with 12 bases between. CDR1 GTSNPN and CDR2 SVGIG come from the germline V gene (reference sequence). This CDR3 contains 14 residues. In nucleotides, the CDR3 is TGTGCCTGGACCCCGACGTCGTCTAACTATGGCTACACCTTC. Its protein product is CAWTPTSSNYGYTF.

This chain's CDR3 is CATSDSTGGETQYF. DNA for the CDR3: TGTGCCACCAGTGATTCCACAGGGGGGGAGACCCAGTACTTC. The V call is TRBV24-1, the J call TRBJ2-5, with TRBD1 matching 8 bases. V lost 2 bases to trimming and J lost 5 bases; unmatched junction nucleotides: 3. The CDR3 runs 14 residues. CDR1 is KGHDR, CDR2 SFDVKD, per germline.

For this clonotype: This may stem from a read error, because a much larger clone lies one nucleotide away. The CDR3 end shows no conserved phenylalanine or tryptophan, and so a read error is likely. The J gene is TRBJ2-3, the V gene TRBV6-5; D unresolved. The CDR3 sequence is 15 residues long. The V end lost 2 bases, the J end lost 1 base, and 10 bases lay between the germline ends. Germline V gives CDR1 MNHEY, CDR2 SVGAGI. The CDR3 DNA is TGTGCCAGCAGTTACGTTGGTTCGGGCACAGATACGCAGTATCTT. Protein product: CASSYVGSGTDTQYL.

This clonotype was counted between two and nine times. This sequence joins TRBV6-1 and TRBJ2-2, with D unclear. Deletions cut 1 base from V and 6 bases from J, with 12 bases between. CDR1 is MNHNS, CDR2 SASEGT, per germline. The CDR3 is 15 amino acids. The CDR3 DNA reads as TGTGCCAGCAGTGAAGGTCTTCGGAGAGCCGGGGAGCTGTTTTTT. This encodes CASSEGLRRAGELFF.

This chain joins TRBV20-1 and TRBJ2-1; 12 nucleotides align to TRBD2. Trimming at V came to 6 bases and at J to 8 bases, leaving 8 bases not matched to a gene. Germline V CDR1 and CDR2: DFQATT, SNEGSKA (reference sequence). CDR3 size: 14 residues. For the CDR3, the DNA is TGCAGTGCCGCGCTAGCGGGAGGGCTGGATGAGCAGTTCTTC. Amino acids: CSAALAGGLDEQFF.

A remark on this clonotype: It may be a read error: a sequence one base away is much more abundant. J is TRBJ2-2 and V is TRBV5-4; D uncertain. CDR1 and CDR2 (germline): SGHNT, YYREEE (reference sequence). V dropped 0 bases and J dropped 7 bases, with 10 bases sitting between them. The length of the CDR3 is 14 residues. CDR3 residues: CASSLAGMGGELFF. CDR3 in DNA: TGTGCCAGCAGCTTGGCTGGGATGGGCGGGGAGCTGTTTTTT.

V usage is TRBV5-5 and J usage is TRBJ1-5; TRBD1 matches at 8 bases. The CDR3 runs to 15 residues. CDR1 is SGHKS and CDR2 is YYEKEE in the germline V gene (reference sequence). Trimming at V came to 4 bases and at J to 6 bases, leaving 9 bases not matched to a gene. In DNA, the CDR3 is TGTGCCAGCAGCAAAGGACAGGGTATAAGTCAGCCCCAGCATTTT. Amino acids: CASSKGQGISQPQHF.

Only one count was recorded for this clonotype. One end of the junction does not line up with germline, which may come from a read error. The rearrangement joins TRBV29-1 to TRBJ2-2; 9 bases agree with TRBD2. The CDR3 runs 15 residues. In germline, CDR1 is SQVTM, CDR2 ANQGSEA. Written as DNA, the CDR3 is TGCAGCGTCCGAGCGGGGGGCGAAGTCACCGGGGGGCTGTTTTTT. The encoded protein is CSVRAGGEVTGGLFF.